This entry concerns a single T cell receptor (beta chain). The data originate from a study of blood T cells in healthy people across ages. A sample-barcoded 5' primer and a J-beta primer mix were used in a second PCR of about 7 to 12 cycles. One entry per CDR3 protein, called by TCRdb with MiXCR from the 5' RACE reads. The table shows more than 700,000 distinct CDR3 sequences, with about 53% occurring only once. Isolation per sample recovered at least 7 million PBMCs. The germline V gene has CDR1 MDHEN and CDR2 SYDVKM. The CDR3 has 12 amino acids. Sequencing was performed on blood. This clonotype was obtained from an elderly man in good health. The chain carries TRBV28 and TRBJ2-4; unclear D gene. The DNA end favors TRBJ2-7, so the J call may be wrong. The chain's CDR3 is CASREASYEQYF. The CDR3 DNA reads TGTGCCAGCCGAGAGGCCTCCTACGAGCAGTACTTC.